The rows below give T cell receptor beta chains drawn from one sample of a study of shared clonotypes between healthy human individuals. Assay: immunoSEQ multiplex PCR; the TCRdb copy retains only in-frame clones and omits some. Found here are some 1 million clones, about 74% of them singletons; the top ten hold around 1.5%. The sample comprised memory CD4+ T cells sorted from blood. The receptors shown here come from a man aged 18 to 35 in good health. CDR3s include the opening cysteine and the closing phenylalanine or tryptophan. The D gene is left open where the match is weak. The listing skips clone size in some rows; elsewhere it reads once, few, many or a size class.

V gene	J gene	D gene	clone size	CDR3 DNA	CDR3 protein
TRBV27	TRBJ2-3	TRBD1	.	TGTGCCAGCAGTTTCTCAATAAGGGACAGGGGGCGGACAGATACGCAGTATTTT	CASSFSIRDRGRTDTQYF
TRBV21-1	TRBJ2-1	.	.	TGTGCCAGCAGCAAGACTCCAGGGAATGAGCAGTTCTTC	CASSKTPGNEQFF
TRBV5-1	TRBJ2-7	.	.	TGCGCCAGCAGCAACGCGGGCTCCTACGAGCAGTACTTC	CASSNAGSYEQYF
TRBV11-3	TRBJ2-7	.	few	TGTGCCAGCAGCTTAGGAGGGGCCGAGCAGTACTTC	CASSLGGAEQYF
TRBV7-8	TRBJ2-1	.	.	TGTGCCAGCAGCTTAGTCGGTGGAACTGAGCAGTTCTTC	CASSLVGGTEQFF
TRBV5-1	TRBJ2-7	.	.	TGCGCCAGCAGTTTACCGGGAGCATCCTACGAGCAGTACTTC	CASSLPGASYEQYF
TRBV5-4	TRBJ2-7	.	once	TGTGCCAGCAGCTTGAGCCTAGTGGCGGGCACCGAGCAGTACTTC	CASSLSLVAGTEQYF
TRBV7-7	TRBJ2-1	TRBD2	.	TGTGCTAGCAGTTCCGGGACTAGCGGGCGCGCCTACAATGAGCAGTTCTTC	CASSSGTSGRAYNEQFF
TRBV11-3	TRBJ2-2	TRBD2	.	TGTGCCAGCAGCTACGGACTAGCGGGGAGCGCGAACACCGGGGAGCTGTTTTTT	CASSYGLAGSANTGELFF
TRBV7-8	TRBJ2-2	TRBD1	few	TGTGCCAGCAACATCGCTGACAGGGTTGGCACCGGGGAGCTGTTTTTT	CASNIADRVGTGELFF